The 31 T cell receptor beta chains given below trace back to one sample, sequenced in a study of early T cells in non-severe SARS-CoV-2 infection. TCRdb re-analysed the 5' RACE reads in MiXCR, keeping a single row per CDR3 protein. The table lists 100,000 to 150,000 distinct CDR3 sequences, about 15% of them singletons. The sequencing sample was made of whole blood. The receptors come from an adult who was a healthcare worker with PCR-confirmed SARS-CoV-2 infection or an uninfected control (not recorded which).

This rearrangement joins TRBV5-4 to TRBJ1-1; no firm D call. V lost 0 bases, J lost 0 bases, and 9 bases lay in between. Germline-derived CDR1 and CDR2 are SGHNT and YYREEE (reference sequence). CDR3 length: 15 amino acids. CDR3 sequence reads: CASSLDLALNTEAFF. The CDR3 coding sequence is TGTGCCAGCAGCTTGGATTTGGCACTGAACACTGAAGCTTTCTTT.

The chain couples TRBV12-5 to TRBJ2-7; 7 bases align to TRBD1. Germline trimming cut 2 bases from V and 1 base from J; bases unmatched to any gene: 5. Germline-derived CDR1 and CDR2 are LGHNT and FRNRAP. The CDR3 has 15 residues. CDR3 DNA sequence: TGTGCTAGTGGTTTGCCACAGGGGTCTTCCTACGAGCAGTACTTC. Its translation is CASGLPQGSSYEQYF. Filled out from reference TRBV12-5 and TRBJ2-7, the complete variable domain reads DARVTQTPRHKVTEMGQEVTMRCQPILGHNTVFWYRQTMMQGLELLAYFRNRAPLDDSGMPKDRFSAEMPDATLATLKIQPSEPRDSAVYFCASGLPQGSSYEQYFGPGTRLTVT.

The table lists this clonotype with a few counts. This rearrangement joins TRBV10-2 to TRBJ2-3, with 8 bases lining up with TRBD1. Germline CDR1 and CDR2: WSHSY and SAAADI. V was pared by 4 bases and J by 5 bases, with 5 bases of the junction left unmatched. The CDR3 spans 14 residues. CDR3 protein: CASSGGTGRDTQYF. The CDR3 region has the DNA TGCGCCAGCAGTGGGGGGACAGGAAGAGATACGCAGTATTTT.

This clonotype was detected many times. The rearrangement joins TRBV3-1 to TRBJ1-1, with a possible D match to TRBD1 (5 bases). The CDR3 is 13 residues long. V lost 8 bases and J 1 base, leaving 11 bases between the germline ends. The germline CDR1 and CDR2 sequences are LGHDT and YNNKEL (reference sequence). CDR3 residues: CASGGLGNTEAFF. The CDR3 coding sequence is TGTGCCAGCGGGGGACTAGGGAACACTGAAGCTTTCTTT.

The sample holds a few counts of this clonotype. The chain couples TRBV7-2 to TRBJ1-2; D is uncertain. CDR1 is SGHTA and CDR2 is FQGNSA in the germline V gene. This CDR3 comprises 14 residues. V was cut by 3 bases and J by 8 bases, with 16 bases left in between. The CDR3 spells CASSFNRLGYGYTF. The CDR3 nucleotides are TGTGCCAGCAGCTTCAATCGGCTGGGGTACGGCTACACCTTC.

The chain links TRBV12-3 or TRBV12-4 to TRBJ2-7; D not resolved. V was clipped by 5 bases and J by 3 bases, with 5 bases between them. The CDR3 covers 11 residues. The CDR3 spells CASSDIYEQYF. CDR3 DNA: TGTGCCAGCAGTGACATCTACGAGCAGTACTTC.

The V gene is TRBV6-2 or TRBV6-3, the J gene TRBJ1-1; 9 bases fit TRBD1. This CDR3 has 14 residues. The germline V gene has CDR1 MNHEY and CDR2 SVGEGT. The J segment lost 4 bases and the V segment lost 6 bases, leaving 6 bases of the junction unmatched. The CDR3 sequence: CASSHRGQGTEAFF. The CDR3 DNA sequence: TGTGCCAGCAGCCACAGGGGACAGGGCACTGAAGCTTTCTTT.

The V and J genes are TRBV30 and TRBJ2-7, with D possibly TRBD2 on 6 matching bases. The germline gives CDR1 GTSNPN, CDR2 SVGIG (reference sequence). With 2 bases removed from V and 4 bases from J, the gap between germline ends came to 24 bases. This CDR3 has 17 amino acids. In nucleotides, the CDR3 is TGTGCCTGGAGTCCCGAAGTGCCAGGGTGGGGGGATTACGAGCAGTACTTC. Translating gives CAWSPEVPGWGDYEQYF.

There are many counts of this clonotype. This chain joins TRBV30 and TRBJ1-1, with D uncertain. Germline CDR1 GTSNPN, CDR2 SVGIG (reference sequence). This CDR3 comprises 14 residues. V was clipped by 0 bases and J by 0 bases, with 8 bases between them. This chain's CDR3 is CAWSVPSLNTEAFF. CDR3 nucleotide sequence: TGTGCCTGGAGTGTACCCAGCCTGAACACTGAAGCTTTCTTT.

Only a few counts were recorded for this clonotype. The chain joins TRBV20-1 to TRBJ1-5, with D perhaps TRBD1 (5 bases). The germline CDR1 and CDR2 sequences are DFQATT and SNEGSKA (reference sequence). CDR3 length equals 14 residues. Trimming cost V 5 bases and J 6 bases, with 17 bases left between them. The CDR3 region is CSAPRDGPGQPQHF. DNA for the CDR3: TGCAGTGCTCCTCGGGACGGCCCTGGTCAGCCCCAGCATTTT.

The J gene is TRBJ2-5, the V gene TRBV5-1, with D possibly matching TRBD1 (6 bases). This CDR3 is 15 amino acids long. Per germline, CDR1 SGHRS and CDR2 YFSETQ. V was shortened by 4 bases and J by 1 base, with 14 bases between the two germline ends. CDR3 DNA sequence: TGCGCCAGCAGCGGGGTGAGACAGGCCCAAGAGACCCAGTACTTC. Translated, it gives CASSGVRQAQETQYF.

This clonotype occurred many times. CDR3: CASSFIQGSNTEAFF. The CDR3 nucleotides read TGTGCCAGCAGCTTCATCCAGGGGTCGAACACTGAAGCTTTCTTT. V usage is TRBV7-9 and J usage is TRBJ1-1, with D perhaps matching TRBD1 (6 bases). V lost 3 bases, J lost 1 base, and 12 bases lay in between. The CDR3 consists of 15 residues. Germline CDR1 reads SEHNR; CDR2 reads FQNEAQ (reference sequence).

This clonotype has only a few counts. The chain employs TRBV18 and TRBJ1-2; TRBD1 agrees at 7 bases. Germline-derived CDR1 and CDR2 are KGHSH and LQKENI. This CDR3 comprises 13 residues. V gave up 2 bases and J gave up 4 bases; unmatched junction bases: 1. The CDR3 here is CASSPRTGYGYTF. CDR3 DNA sequence: TGTGCCAGCTCACCAAGGACAGGCTATGGCTACACCTTC.

This clonotype was recorded many times. V gene TRBV30 combines with J gene TRBJ2-7; 8 bases are shared with TRBD1. Germline CDR1 reads GTSNPN; CDR2 reads SVGIG (reference sequence). V was clipped by 1 base and J by 4 bases; unmatched bases: 9. The CDR3 extends over 15 amino acids. Written as DNA, the CDR3 is TGTGCCTGGAGTGCCGGGGGACAGGTGCAATACGAGCAGTACTTC. Amino acid sequence: CAWSAGGQVQYEQYF.

This clonotype was observed a handful of times. The J gene is TRBJ2-1, the V gene TRBV2, with D perhaps assigned TRBD1 or TRBD2 (6 bases each). The germline V gene encodes CDR1 SNHLY and CDR2 FYNNEI. The V end lost 9 bases, the J end lost 10 bases, and 13 bases lay between the germline ends. This CDR3 comprises 11 residues. CDR3 loop: CASKGGSEQFF. The DNA for the CDR3 is TGTGCCAGTAAGGGGGGAAGCGAGCAGTTCTTC.

V and J are TRBV5-4 and TRBJ2-3; D is ambiguous. From germline, CDR1 is SGHNT and CDR2 YYREEE (reference sequence). Deletions cut 4 bases from V and 0 bases from J, with 6 bases between. This CDR3 spans 13 amino acids. CDR3 loop: CASSHTSTDTQYF. The CDR3 DNA sequence: TGTGCCAGCAGCCATACTAGCACAGATACGCAGTATTTT. Based on the CDR3 plus reference TRBV5-4 and TRBJ2-3, the full variable domain is ETGVTQSPTHLIKTRGQQVTLRCSSQSGHNTVSWYQQALGQGPQFIFQYYREEENGRGNFPPRFSGLQFPNYSSELNVNALELDDSALYLCASSHTSTDTQYFGPGTRLTVL.

In its sample, this clonotype was seen many times. The rearrangement joins TRBV11-2 to TRBJ2-3; TRBD2 is a possible D gene (7 bases). The germline gives CDR1 SGHAT, CDR2 FQNNGV. Trimming took 5 bases from V and 4 from J, leaving 13 bases between them. The CDR3 runs to 14 residues. The CDR3 DNA follows: TGTGCCAGCAGCCGCCGGGGGGCTGCAGATACGCAGTATTTT. Protein product: CASSRRGAADTQYF.

The J gene is TRBJ2-2, the V gene TRBV5-4, with D perhaps assigned TRBD1 or TRBD2 (5 bases each). This CDR3 has 17 residues. The V gene's germline CDR1 is SGHNT and CDR2 YYREEE (reference sequence). With 0 bases removed from V and 6 bases from J, the gap between germline ends came to 18 bases. The CDR3 DNA reads TGTGCCAGCAGCTTGGCCAGTGGGACCCGAGGTTCCGGGGAGCTGTTTTTT. It is translated as CASSLASGTRGSGELFF.

The rearrangement uses TRBV4-2 and TRBJ2-1; 7 bases line up with TRBD2. Germline CDR1 LGHNA, CDR2 YNFKEQ. There are 17 residues in the CDR3. V gave up 4 bases and J gave up 0 bases; unmatched junction bases: 9. The DNA for the CDR3 is TGTGCCAGCAGCCCGAAAAAAGCGGGGAGCTCCTACAATGAGCAGTTCTTC. It is translated as CASSPKKAGSSYNEQFF.

The V and J genes are TRBV20-1 and TRBJ2-1, with TRBD1 matching over 7 bases. Germline assignment: CDR1 DFQATT and CDR2 SNEGSKA (reference sequence). This CDR3 region has 16 residues. V lost 0 bases and J lost 2; bases outside the gene matches: 7. The CDR3 loop is CSARDPDRETYNEQFF. CDR3 in DNA: TGCAGTGCTAGAGACCCCGACAGGGAGACCTACAATGAGCAGTTCTTC.

The rearrangement joins TRBV18 to TRBJ2-3, with a possible D match to TRBD1 (5 bases). Trimming pared 5 bases from V and 2 bases from J, leaving 17 bases between. Germline CDR1 is KGHSH and CDR2 is LQKENI. The CDR3 is 16 residues long. As DNA, the CDR3 is TGTGCCAGCTCAAAAGGGGCCGGCTTGGACACAGATACGCAGTATTTT. This gives the protein CASSKGAGLDTDTQYF.

The V and J genes are TRBV7-9 and TRBJ2-7, with D possibly TRBD1 on 7 matching bases. Trimming pared 4 bases from V and 5 bases from J, leaving 15 bases between. The CDR3 contains 14 residues. Germline V CDR1 and CDR2: SEHNR, FQNEAQ (reference sequence). In nucleotides, the CDR3 is TGTGCCAGCAGCTACCAGGGGGGCTTCGACGAGCAGTACTTC. This translates into CASSYQGGFDEQYF.

This clonotype has more than one count but fewer than ten. The rearrangement joins TRBV5-1 to TRBJ1-2, with unresolved D. V was pared by 4 bases and J by 4 bases, with 26 bases between. The CDR3 spans 18 residues. Germline V gene data show CDR1 as SGHRS and CDR2 as YFSETQ. The CDR3 spells CASSPVTRASPLGYGYTF. CDR3 DNA sequence: TGCGCCAGCAGCCCGGTAACACGGGCGTCCCCGTTGGGCTATGGCTACACCTTC.

V usage is TRBV7-6 and J usage is TRBJ2-5; D is undetermined. Trimming left V 5 bases short and J 4 bases short, with 11 bases between. From germline, CDR1 is SGHVS and CDR2 FNYEAQ. This CDR3 has 13 residues. CDR3 amino acids: CASSQLRSETQYF. The DNA of the CDR3 is TGTGCCAGCAGCCAGCTGCGGTCAGAGACCCAGTACTTC.

The V and J genes are TRBV27 and TRBJ2-3; D perhaps matches TRBD1 (6 bases). Germline CDR1 MNHEY, CDR2 SMNVEV (reference sequence). V was pared by 3 bases and J by 2 bases, with 9 bases between. The CDR3 contains 14 residues. CDR3 coding DNA: TGTGCCAGCAGTTTTCAGGGGACCACAGATACGCAGTATTTT. It encodes CASSFQGTTDTQYF.

Note on this clonotype: The CDR3 end shows no conserved phenylalanine or tryptophan, and so a read error is likely. The V gene is TRBV7-9, the J gene TRBJ1-1; D might be TRBD1 (6 bases). Germline lookup yields CDR1 SEHNR and CDR2 FQNEAQ (reference sequence). The CDR3 consists of 16 residues. The V and J ends lost 1 base and 4 bases respectively, with 16 bases between them. The CDR3, as DNA: TGTGCCAGCAGCTTAGGGGGGGCAGCTCGAAGCACTGAAGCTTTCCTT. Its protein product is CASSLGGAARSTEAFL.

This clonotype was counted many times. This sequence joins TRBV7-9 and TRBJ2-5; the D is unclear. Trimming took off 1 base at V and 1 base at J, with 4 bases between the two ends. CDR3 length: 13 amino acids. Germline lookup yields CDR1 SEHNR and CDR2 FQNEAQ (reference sequence). The chain's CDR3 is CASSLDGQETQYF. CDR3 DNA: TGTGCCAGCAGCTTAGACGGCCAAGAGACCCAGTACTTC.

V is TRBV3-1 and J is TRBJ2-1, with D possibly TRBD1 on 5 matching bases. Looked up from germline, CDR1 is LGHDT and CDR2 is YNNKEL (reference sequence). The V end lost 1 base, the J end lost 8 bases, and 12 bases lay between the germline ends. CDR3 length equals 14 residues. This CDR3 is CASSQVQGIHEQFF. The DNA for the CDR3 is TGTGCCAGCAGCCAAGTCCAGGGAATACATGAGCAGTTCTTC.

The chain employs TRBV7-3 and TRBJ2-1, with TRBD2 matching 8 bases. The CDR3 consists of 14 residues. With 4 bases clipped from V and 9 bases from J, the junction kept 8 bases outside the gene matches. Germline V gene sequence: CDR1 SGHTA, CDR2 FQGTGA. CDR3 nucleotide sequence: TGTGCCAGCAGCTCGGGACTAGAAGTTGGTGAGCAGTTCTTC. Translation: CASSSGLEVGEQFF.

The sample holds a few counts of this clonotype. At one of its ends the junction is not consistent with the germline gene, which may arise from a read error. V and J are TRBV20-1 and TRBJ1-2; the D gene is possibly TRBD1 (6 bases). Germline CDR1 is DFQATT and CDR2 is SNEGSKA (reference sequence). CDR3 length: 8 residues. The CDR3 loop is CSAPGAAF. The CDR3 DNA is TGCAGTGCCCCGGGGGCGGCCTTC.

This clonotype was seen only a few times. The CDR3 bases are TGCGCCAGCAGCCAAGATCCGGGACTGCCTAATGAAAAACTGTTTTTT. Translated: CASSQDPGLPNEKLFF. The rearrangement joins TRBV4-1 to TRBJ1-4, with D maybe TRBD1 (5 bases). Per the germline V gene, CDR1 is MGHRA and CDR2 is YSYEKL. Trimming shortened V by 0 bases and J by 3 bases, and 11 bases separated the two germline ends. The CDR3 runs to 16 residues.